This is a list of T cell receptor beta chains from one sample in a study of beta chain features in type 1 diabetes. The method was immunoSEQ multiplex PCR; TCRdb's version includes in-frame clones alone and lacks a portion of them. Here the sample spans 250,000 to 350,000 clones, less than 15% being singletons. The sequencing input was central memory CD4+ T cells from blood. The receptor source for this set is a young man in good health. Each CDR3 is given with its conserved first and last residue.

>TRBV2|TRBJ2-1
CASAKARSGGNEQFF
>TRBV4-2|TRBJ2-1
CASSLAKGGLVYNEQFF
>TRBV5-1|TRBJ1-1
CASSLGDRNEAFF
>TRBV14|TRBJ1-1
CASSRLTGAQMNTEAFF
>TRBV11-3|TRBJ2-3
CASSPGTSGGAIDTQYF
>TRBV2|TRBJ1-1
CASSESGLEAFF
>TRBV27|TRBJ1-2
CASRVEAGSMVGYTF
>TRBV5-6|TRBJ1-1
CASSPGGSVSF
>TRBV28|TRBJ2-1
CASSQLGSSGINEQFF
>TRBV7-2|TRBJ2-7
CASSNNRVAYEQYF
>TRBV4-2|TRBJ1-3
CASSPLWSPSSGNTIYF
>TRBV19|TRBJ2-3
CASSQTDTQYF
>TRBV6-5|TRBJ1-6
CASSYSTGKGSPLHF
>TRBV11-2|TRBJ2-6
CASSSGGSVLTF
>TRBV5-6|TRBJ2-3
CASSLVGHGDTQYF
>TRBV7-9|TRBJ1-4
CASSLLSTTNEKLFF
>TRBV5-6|TRBJ1-5
CASSLSTAYSNQPQHF
>TRBV27|TRBJ1-1
CASSPQVAGAEAFF
>TRBV7-7|TRBJ1-5
CASSLGGQPNQPQHF
>TRBV2|TRBJ2-5
CASSEAPLGPQYF